This TCR beta chain was sequenced during a study of blood T cells in healthy people across ages. V gave up 2 bases and J gave up 7 bases, with 6 bases separating them. The CDR3 extends over 12 amino acids. Germline assignment: CDR1 MNHNS and CDR2 SASEGT. Alongside a J-beta primer mix, a sample-barcoded 5' primer served in a second PCR lasting roughly 6 to 11 cycles. TCRdb analysed the 5' RACE reads with MiXCR anew, one entry per CDR3 protein. There are 800,000 or so distinct CDR3 sequences in the sample; about 25% occur only once, and 3.7% lies in the top ten. This sample also belongs to another study, concerning T cells of mothers and their children.

Sequencing input: blood. This sequence originates from a boy aged 10-17 years in good health. The chain is built from TRBV6-1 and TRBJ2-1; D remains ambiguous. CDR3 in amino acids: CASSEWVNEQFF. The CDR3 nucleotides read TGTGCCAGCAGTGAATGGGTTAATGAGCAGTTCTTC.